These T cell receptor beta chains were read from a single sample in a study of cytomegalovirus exposure and HLA in healthy donors. Measured with immunoSEQ multiplex PCR; TCRdb has only the in-frame clones, and not every one. Of some 130,000 clones listed, 75% to 85% are singletons. Sequencing was carried out using PBMCs. These receptors came from a man in his fifties in good health and CMV-seronegative. Each CDR3 is given with its conserved first and last residue. Each record gives: J gene, clone size, V gene, D gene, CDR3 protein, CDR3 DNA. D genes are given only for firm matches. The size field is filled for only some rows; it gives once, few, many or a size class.

J: TRBJ1-5
size: -
V: TRBV7-8
D: TRBD1
CDR3: CASSLLGQALGPQHF
DNA: TGTGCCAGCAGCCTTCTGGGACAGGCCTTAGGACCCCAGCATTTT

J: TRBJ1-2
size: -
V: TRBV5-1
D: TRBD1
CDR3: CASSLASQGARGGYTF
DNA: TGCGCCAGCAGCTTGGCCTCCCAGGGGGCACGAGGTGGCTACACCTTC

J: TRBJ1-3
size: -
V: TRBV10-3
D: TRBD1
CDR3: CAISAGTGLDTIYF
DNA: TGTGCCATCAGTGCGGGGACAGGGTTGGACACCATATATTTT

J: TRBJ2-5
size: few
V: TRBV29-1
D: -
CDR3: CSATSDKQETQYF
DNA: TGCAGCGCAACATCGGACAAACAAGAGACCCAGTACTTC

J: TRBJ2-7
size: once
V: TRBV5-1
D: -
CDR3: CASSKTQYEQYF
DNA: TGCGCCAGCAGCAAAACCCAATACGAGCAGTACTTC

J: TRBJ2-1
size: once
V: TRBV7-6
D: TRBD1
CDR3: CASSWTGTGNEQFF
DNA: TGTGCCAGCAGTTGGACAGGGACTGGGAATGAGCAGTTCTTC

J: TRBJ2-2
size: -
V: TRBV7-9
D: TRBD1
CDR3: CASSLWTGGPGELFF
DNA: TGTGCCAGCAGCTTATGGACAGGGGGCCCCGGGGAGCTGTTTTTT

J: TRBJ2-7
size: -
V: TRBV11-2
D: -
CDR3: CASSEIRLVYEQYF
DNA: TGTGCCAGCAGCGAGATAAGACTAGTGTACGAGCAGTACTTC

J: TRBJ2-1
size: few
V: TRBV27
D: -
CDR3: CASSFNNEQFF
DNA: TGTGCCAGCAGTTTTAACAATGAGCAGTTCTTC

J: TRBJ1-1
size: -
V: TRBV7-8
D: TRBD1
CDR3: CASSDRTGKIWRTEAFF
DNA: TGTGCCAGCAGCGACCGGACAGGGAAGATCTGGAGGACTGAAGCTTTCTTT

J: TRBJ1-2
size: -
V: TRBV7-9
D: -
CDR3: CASSPRRLWGRVRYTF
DNA: TGTGCCAGCAGCCCCAGGCGCCTGTGGGGGCGGGTGCGCTACACCTTC

J: TRBJ2-7
size: -
V: TRBV6-1
D: -
CDR3: CASTVRVSYEQYF
DNA: TGTGCCAGCACCGTGAGGGTCTCCTACGAGCAGTACTTC

J: TRBJ1-4
size: few
V: TRBV7-9
D: -
CDR3: CASSSGGANEKLFF
DNA: TGTGCCAGCAGCTCGGGGGGGGCTAATGAAAAACTGTTTTTT

J: TRBJ1-1
size: -
V: TRBV27
D: -
CDR3: CASSLSDSMNTEAFF
DNA: TGTGCCAGCAGTTTATCGGACAGCATGAACACTGAAGCTTTCTTT

J: TRBJ1-2
size: -
V: TRBV29-1
D: -
CDR3: CSVETGYLNYGYTF
DNA: TGCAGCGTGGAAACAGGGTATTTGAACTATGGCTACACCTTC

J: TRBJ1-4
size: -
V: TRBV12-1
D: -
CDR3: CASTPFWGQAKGKLFF
DNA: TGTGCCAGCACCCCCTTTTGGGGCCAGGCAAAGGGAAAACTGTTTTTT

J: TRBJ1-1
size: -
V: TRBV5-4
D: TRBD1
CDR3: CASRAGTGLNTEAFF
DNA: TGTGCCAGCAGGGCCGGGACAGGACTGAACACTGAAGCTTTCTTT

J: TRBJ1-2
size: once
V: TRBV4-3
D: -
CDR3: CASSQETDREGYGYTF
DNA: TGCGCCAGCAGCCAAGAGACGGACCGGGAGGGCTATGGCTACACCTTC

J: TRBJ2-1
size: -
V: TRBV6-6
D: TRBD1
CDR3: CAARQGSYNEQFF
DNA: TGTGCCGCGAGACAGGGTTCCTACAATGAGCAGTTCTTC

J: TRBJ1-6
size: -
V: TRBV5-4
D: TRBD1
CDR3: CASSWDRVNSPLHF
DNA: TGTGCCAGCAGCTGGGACAGGGTAAATTCACCCCTCCACTTT

J: TRBJ2-7
size: few
V: TRBV13
D: -
CDR3: CASSAPYQGYEQYF
DNA: TGTGCCAGCAGCGCACCATATCAGGGCTACGAGCAGTACTTC

J: TRBJ2-7
size: -
V: TRBV12-5
D: TRBD1
CDR3: CASGLVLRGQGWYEQYF
DNA: TGTGCTAGTGGTTTGGTACTTCGGGGACAGGGATGGTACGAGCAGTACTTC

J: TRBJ2-3
size: -
V: TRBV30
D: -
CDR3: CAWSVNRRGTDTQYF
DNA: TGTGCCTGGAGTGTTAACAGGAGGGGCACAGATACGCAGTATTTT

J: TRBJ1-5
size: few
V: TRBV19
D: -
CDR3: CASVTGNQPQHF
DNA: TGTGCCAGTGTTACAGGGAATCAGCCCCAGCATTTT

J: TRBJ2-1
size: -
V: TRBV7-9
D: TRBD2
CDR3: CASSVFAGGLGNEQFF
DNA: TGTGCCAGCAGCGTCTTCGCGGGGGGGCTAGGGAATGAGCAGTTCTTC

J: TRBJ1-1
size: few
V: TRBV7-9
D: -
CDR3: CASSFVEDTEAFF
DNA: TGTGCCAGCAGCTTCGTGGAGGACACTGAAGCTTTCTTT

J: TRBJ2-3
size: -
V: TRBV4-2
D: TRBD2
CDR3: CASSQESLAASTDTQYF
DNA: TGTGCCAGCAGCCAGGAAAGTCTAGCGGCGAGCACAGATACGCAGTATTTT

J: TRBJ2-1
size: few
V: TRBV28
D: TRBD1
CDR3: CASSLRDRGDEQFF
DNA: TGTGCCAGCAGCCTCCGGGACAGGGGCGATGAGCAGTTCTTC

J: TRBJ1-2
size: -
V: TRBV2
D: -
CDR3: CASRMTLGYGYTF
DNA: TGTGCCAGCAGGATGACTCTTGGCTATGGCTACACCTTC

J: TRBJ2-3
size: -
V: TRBV15
D: TRBD1
CDR3: CATSRTGEFFTDTQYF
DNA: TGTGCCACCAGCAGAACAGGGGAGTTCTTCACAGATACGCAGTATTTT

J: TRBJ2-1
size: -
V: TRBV5-1
D: TRBD2
CDR3: CASSWGRRGAHPQYNEQFF
DNA: TGCGCCAGCAGCTGGGGTCGGCGGGGGGCCCACCCCCAATACAATGAGCAGTTCTTC

J: TRBJ2-7
size: -
V: TRBV6-6
D: -
CDR3: CASSYDSYEQYF
DNA: TGTGCCAGCAGTTACGACAGCTACGAGCAGTACTTC

J: TRBJ2-5
size: -
V: TRBV7-8
D: TRBD1
CDR3: CASSLAPKGGKEETQYF
DNA: TGTGCCAGCAGCTTAGCTCCTAAAGGGGGCAAAGAAGAGACCCAGTACTTC

J: TRBJ2-7
size: -
V: TRBV10-2
D: -
CDR3: CASSIIFDNSYEQYF
DNA: TGCGCCAGCAGTATCATCTTTGACAACAGCTACGAGCAGTACTTC

J: TRBJ1-2
size: -
V: TRBV19
D: TRBD1
CDR3: CASSAPRDSAYGYTF
DNA: TGTGCCAGTAGCGCCCCCCGGGACAGCGCCTATGGCTACACCTTC